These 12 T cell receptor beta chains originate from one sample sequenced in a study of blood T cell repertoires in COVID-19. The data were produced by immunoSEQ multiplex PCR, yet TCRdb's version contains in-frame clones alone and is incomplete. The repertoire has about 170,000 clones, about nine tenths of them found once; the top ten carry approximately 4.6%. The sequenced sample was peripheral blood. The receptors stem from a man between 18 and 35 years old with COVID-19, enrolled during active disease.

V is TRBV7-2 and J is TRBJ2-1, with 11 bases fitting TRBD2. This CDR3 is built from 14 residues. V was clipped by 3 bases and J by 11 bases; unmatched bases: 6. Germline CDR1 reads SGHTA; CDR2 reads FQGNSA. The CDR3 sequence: CASSFSGTSGKQFF. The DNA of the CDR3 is TGTGCCAGCAGCTTCTCCGGGACTAGCGGTAAGCAGTTCTTC.

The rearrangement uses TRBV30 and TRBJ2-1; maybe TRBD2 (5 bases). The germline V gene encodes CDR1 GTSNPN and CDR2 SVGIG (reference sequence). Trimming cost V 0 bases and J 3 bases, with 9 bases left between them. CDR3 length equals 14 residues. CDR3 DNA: TGTGCCTGGAGTGTAGAGCGGAGCTACAATGAGCAGTTCTTC. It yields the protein CAWSVERSYNEQFF. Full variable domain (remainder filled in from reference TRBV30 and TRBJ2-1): SQTIHQWPATLVQPVGSPLSLECTVEGTSNPNLYWYRQAAGRGLQLLFYSVGIGQISSEVPQNLSASRPQDRQFILSSKKLLLSDSGFYLCAWSVERSYNEQFFGPGTRLTVL.

CDR3 sequence: CSVEVGAINTGELFF. CDR3 DNA sequence: TGCAGCGTTGAAGTGGGGGCTATAAACACCGGGGAGCTGTTTTTT. The V call is TRBV29-1, the J call TRBJ2-2; the D gene is possibly TRBD1 (6 bases). In germline, CDR1 is SQVTM, CDR2 ANQGSEA. V was clipped by 1 base and J by 2 bases, with 11 bases between them. CDR3 size: 15 residues.

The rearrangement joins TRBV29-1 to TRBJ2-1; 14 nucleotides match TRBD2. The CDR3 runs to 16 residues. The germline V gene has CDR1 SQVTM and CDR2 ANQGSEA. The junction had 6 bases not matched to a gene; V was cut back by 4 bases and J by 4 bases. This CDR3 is CSVAGTSGRGYNEQFF. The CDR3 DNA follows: TGCAGCGTTGCCGGGACTAGCGGGAGAGGGTACAATGAGCAGTTCTTC.

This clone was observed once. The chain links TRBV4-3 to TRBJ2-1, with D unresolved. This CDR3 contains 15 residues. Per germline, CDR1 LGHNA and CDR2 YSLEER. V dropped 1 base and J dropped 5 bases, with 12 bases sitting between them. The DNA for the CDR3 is TGCGCCAGCAGCCAAGGTACTTCCCAGGACAATGAGCAGTTCTTC. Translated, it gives CASSQGTSQDNEQFF.

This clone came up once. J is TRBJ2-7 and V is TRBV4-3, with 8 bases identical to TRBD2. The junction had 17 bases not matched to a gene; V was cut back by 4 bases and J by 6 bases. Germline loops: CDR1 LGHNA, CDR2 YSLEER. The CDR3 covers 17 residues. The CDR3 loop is CASSPGLAVVAGFEQYF. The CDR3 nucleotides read TGCGCCAGCAGCCCTGGCCTGGCGGTGGTAGCGGGATTCGAGCAGTACTTC.

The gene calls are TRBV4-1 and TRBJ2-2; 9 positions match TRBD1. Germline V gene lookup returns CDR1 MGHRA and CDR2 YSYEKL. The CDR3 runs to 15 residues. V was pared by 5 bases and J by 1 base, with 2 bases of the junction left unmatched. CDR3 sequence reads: CASSTTGGNTGELFF. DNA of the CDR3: TGCGCCAGCAGCACGACAGGGGGGAACACCGGGGAGCTGTTTTTT.

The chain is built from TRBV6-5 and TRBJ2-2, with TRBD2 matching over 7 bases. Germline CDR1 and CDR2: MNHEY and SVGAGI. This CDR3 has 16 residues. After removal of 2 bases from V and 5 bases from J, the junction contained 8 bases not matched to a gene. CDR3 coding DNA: TGTGCCAGCAGTTACATGCGCGGGAGAGAGACCGGGGAGCTGTTTTTT. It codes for CASSYMRGRETGELFF.

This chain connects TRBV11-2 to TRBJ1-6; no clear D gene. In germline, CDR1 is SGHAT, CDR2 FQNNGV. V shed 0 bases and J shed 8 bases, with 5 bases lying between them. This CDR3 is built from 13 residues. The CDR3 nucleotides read TGTGCCAGCAGCTTAGAGAGGGATTCACCCCTCCACTTT. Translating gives CASSLERDSPLHF. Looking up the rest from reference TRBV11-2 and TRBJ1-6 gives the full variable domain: EAGVAQSPRYKIIEKRQSVAFWCNPISGHATLYWYQQILGQGPKLLIQFQNNGVVDDSQLPKDRFSAERLKGVDSTLKIQPAKLEDSAVYLCASSLERDSPLHFGNGTRLTVT.

CDR3 residues: CAWSPPARYRGWAYEQYF. The CDR3 DNA reads TGTGCCTGGAGTCCGCCAGCTCGATACAGGGGGTGGGCCTACGAGCAGTACTTC. The J gene is TRBJ2-7, the V gene TRBV30; 8 positions agree with TRBD1. V trimming: 2 bases; J trimming: 2 bases; junction bases outside the gene matches: 17. The CDR3 has 18 residues. Looked up from germline, CDR1 is GTSNPN and CDR2 is SVGIG (reference sequence).

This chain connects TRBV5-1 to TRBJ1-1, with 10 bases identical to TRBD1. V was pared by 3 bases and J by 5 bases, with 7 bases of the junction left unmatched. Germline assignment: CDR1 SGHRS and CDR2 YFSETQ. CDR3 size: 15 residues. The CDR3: CASSWKGQGGTEAFF. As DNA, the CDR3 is TGCGCCAGCAGCTGGAAAGGACAGGGGGGAACTGAAGCTTTCTTT.

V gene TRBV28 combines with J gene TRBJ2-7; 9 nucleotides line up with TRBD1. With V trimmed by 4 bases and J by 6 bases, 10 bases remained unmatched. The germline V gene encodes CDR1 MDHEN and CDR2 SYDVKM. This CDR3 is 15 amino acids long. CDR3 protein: CASSSHGTGSTEQYF. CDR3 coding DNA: TGTGCCAGCAGTTCCCACGGGACAGGGAGTACCGAGCAGTACTTC.